The 13 T cell receptor beta chains reported below all come from one sample, sequenced in a study of beta chain features in type 1 diabetes. Reverse transcription of all isolated RNA meant that expressed TCRB transcripts were sequenced. Sequencing was performed with immunoSEQ multiplex PCR; in TCRdb, only in-frame clones are kept and a portion is missing. Among about half a million clones listed, over 25% were seen once. Sequences were obtained from naive CD4+ T cells from blood. These receptors came from a man between 18 and 29 years old in good health.

The sample holds a few counts of this clone. Other nucleotide sequences from this sample produce the same CDR3. The gene calls are TRBV7-2 and TRBJ2-3, with 7 bases identical to TRBD2. Per germline, CDR1 SGHTA and CDR2 FQGNSA. The CDR3 totals 12 residues. V was pared by 5 bases and J by 6 bases, with 2 bases of the junction left unmatched. For the CDR3, the DNA is TGTGCCAGCAGCCTCGGGAGGGATACGCAGTATTTT. Its protein is CASSLGRDTQYF. The whole variable domain, filled in from reference TRBV7-2 and TRBJ2-3, reads GAGVSQSPSNKVTEKGKDVELRCDPISGHTALYWYRQSLGQGLEFLIYFQGNSAPDKSGLPSDRFSAERTGGSVSTLTIQRTQQEDSAVYLCASSLGRDTQYFGPGTRLTVL.

This clone was observed a few times. The CDR3 sequence is CASSPRETGQDTQYF. CDR3 coding DNA: TGTGCCAGCTCACCACGAGAGACAGGCCAAGATACGCAGTATTTT. The chain uses TRBV18 and TRBJ2-3; D might be TRBD1 (6 bases). V gave up 1 base and J gave up 5 bases, with 13 bases separating them. CDR3 size: 15 residues. The V gene's germline CDR1 is KGHSH and CDR2 LQKENI.

The chain links TRBV30 to TRBJ1-3, with D possibly matching TRBD1 (5 bases). V shed 0 bases and J shed 4 bases, with 10 bases lying between them. This CDR3 region has 14 residues. Looked up from germline, CDR1 is GTSNPN and CDR2 is SVGIG (reference sequence). This chain's CDR3 is CAWSVTRAGNTIYF. CDR3 nucleotides: TGTGCCTGGAGTGTAACCAGGGCAGGAAACACCATATATTTT.

This clone showed up just a few times. This chain uses TRBV4-1 with TRBJ2-7; possible D gene TRBD2, 6 bases. Trimming cost V 4 bases and J 3 bases, with 16 bases left between them. The germline V gene has CDR1 MGHRA and CDR2 YSYEKL. The CDR3 runs 15 residues. The CDR3 sequence: CASSLAGTGSYEQYF. The CDR3, as DNA: TGCGCCAGCAGCCTTGCGGGAACGGGGAGCTACGAGCAGTACTTC.

CDR3 nucleotide sequence: TGTGCCAGCAGCATCGCGGTTGGGACAGGCTCCTACAATGAGCAGTTCTTC. This sequence encodes CASSIAVGTGSYNEQFF. The chain carries TRBV7-9 and TRBJ2-1; 8 bases agree with TRBD1. J gave up 0 bases and V 5 bases, and 9 bases lay outside the gene matches. Germline CDR1 SEHNR, CDR2 FQNEAQ (reference sequence). The CDR3 extends over 17 amino acids.

The V call is TRBV5-1, the J call TRBJ1-1, with TRBD1 as a possible D gene (6 bases). The CDR3 length is 16 residues. Per germline, CDR1 SGHRS and CDR2 YFSETQ. Trimming shortened V by 0 bases and J by 2 bases, and 14 bases separated the two germline ends. Written as DNA, the CDR3 is TGCGCCAGCAGCTTGGCAACAGGGAGTACTAACACTGAAGCTTTCTTT. Encoded protein: CASSLATGSTNTEAFF.

V usage is TRBV4-2 and J usage is TRBJ2-1, with D perhaps being TRBD1 or TRBD2 (6 bases each). V lost 1 base, J lost 0 bases, and 10 bases lay in between. This CDR3 is built from 16 residues. Germline lookup yields CDR1 LGHNA and CDR2 YNFKEQ. The chain's CDR3 is CASSQGRGSSYNEQFF. CDR3 in DNA: TGTGCCAGCAGCCAAGGGAGGGGGAGCTCCTACAATGAGCAGTTCTTC.

The rearrangement links TRBV7-2 to TRBJ1-4; maybe TRBD1 (5 bases). The CDR3 is 13 amino acids. Trimming took 0 bases from V and 8 from J, leaving 7 bases between them. CDR1 and CDR2 from the germline V gene are SGHTA and FQGNSA. As DNA, the CDR3 is TGTGCCAGCAGCTTAGCGCCAGGGGAAAAACTGTTTTTT. Its protein product is CASSLAPGEKLFF.

In this sample, this clone turned up a few times. The J gene is TRBJ2-1, the V gene TRBV19; D gene ambiguous. Trimming stripped 0 bases from V and 8 bases from J, with 11 bases between. The length of the CDR3 is 14 residues. The germline gives CDR1 LNHDA, CDR2 SQIVND (reference sequence). The CDR3 coding sequence is TGTGCCAGTAGTATAGATCACAACAGATATGAGCAGTTCTTC. It encodes CASSIDHNRYEQFF. Looking up the rest from reference TRBV19 and TRBJ2-1 gives the full variable domain: DGGITQSPKYLFRKEGQNVTLSCEQNLNHDAMYWYRQDPGQGLRLIYYSQIVNDFQKGDIAEGYSVSREKKESFPLTVTSAQKNPTAFYLCASSIDHNRYEQFFGPGTRLTVL.

As concerns this clone: Sequence at one end of the junction differs from germline and may be a read error. This chain links TRBV7-7 with TRBJ2-5; 8 nucleotides match TRBD2. CDR3 length: 14 residues. Germline V gene sequence: CDR1 SSHAT, CDR2 FNYEAQ (reference sequence). The CDR3 reads CASSLAGYQETQYF. The CDR3 nucleotides are TGTGCTAGCAGCTTAGCGGGATACCAAGAGACCCAGTACTTC.

The chain uses TRBV29-1 and TRBJ1-3; D remains unclear. V was trimmed by 6 bases and J by 0 bases, leaving 9 bases between them. Germline V gene data show CDR1 as SQVTM and CDR2 as ANQGSEA. The CDR3 is made up of 13 amino acids. CDR3 nucleotide sequence: TGCAGCGTCACGGGGAGCTCTGGAAACACCATATATTTT. This sequence encodes CSVTGSSGNTIYF.

The gene calls are TRBV7-9 and TRBJ2-7, with D hard to call. Deletions cut 5 bases from V and 6 bases from J, with 11 bases between. The CDR3 loop spans 12 amino acids. In germline, CDR1 is SEHNR, CDR2 FQNEAQ (reference sequence). DNA for the CDR3: TGTGCCAGCAGCCCCTTAAATCTCGAGCAGTACTTC. Translated, it gives CASSPLNLEQYF.

The chain recombines TRBV5-1 with TRBJ2-1; a possible D gene is TRBD1 (5 bases). The ends were cut back, 4 bases at V and 0 bases at J, with 11 bases in the middle. Looked up from germline, CDR1 is SGHRS and CDR2 is YFSETQ. There are 15 residues in the CDR3. This CDR3 reads CASSRSTGSYNEQFF. CDR3 nucleotide sequence: TGCGCCAGCAGCCGAAGCACAGGCTCCTACAATGAGCAGTTCTTC. Looking up the rest from reference TRBV5-1 and TRBJ2-1 gives the full variable domain: KAGVTQTPRYLIKTRGQQVTLSCSPISGHRSVSWYQQTPGQGLQFLFEYFSETQRNKGNFPGRFSGRQFSNSRSEMNVSTLELGDSALYLCASSRSTGSYNEQFFGPGTRLTVL.